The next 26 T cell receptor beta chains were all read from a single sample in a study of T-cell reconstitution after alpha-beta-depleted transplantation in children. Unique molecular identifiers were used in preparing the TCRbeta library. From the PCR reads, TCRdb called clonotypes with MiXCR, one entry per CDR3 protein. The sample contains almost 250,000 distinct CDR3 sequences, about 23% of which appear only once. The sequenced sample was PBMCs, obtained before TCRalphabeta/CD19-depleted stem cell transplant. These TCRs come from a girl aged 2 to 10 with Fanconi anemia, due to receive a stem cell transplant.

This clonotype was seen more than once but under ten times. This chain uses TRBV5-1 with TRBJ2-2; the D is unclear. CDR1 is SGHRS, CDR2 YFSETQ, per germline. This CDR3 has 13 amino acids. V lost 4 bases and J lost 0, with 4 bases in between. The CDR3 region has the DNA TGCGCCAGCAGCCCGCCGAACACCGGGGAGCTGTTTTTT. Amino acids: CASSPPNTGELFF.

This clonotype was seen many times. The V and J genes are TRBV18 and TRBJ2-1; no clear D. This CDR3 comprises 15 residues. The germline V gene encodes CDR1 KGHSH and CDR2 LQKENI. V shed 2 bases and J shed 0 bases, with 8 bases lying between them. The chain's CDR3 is CASSPGVSSYNEQFF. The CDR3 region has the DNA TGTGCCAGCTCACCAGGGGTGAGCTCCTACAATGAGCAGTTCTTC.

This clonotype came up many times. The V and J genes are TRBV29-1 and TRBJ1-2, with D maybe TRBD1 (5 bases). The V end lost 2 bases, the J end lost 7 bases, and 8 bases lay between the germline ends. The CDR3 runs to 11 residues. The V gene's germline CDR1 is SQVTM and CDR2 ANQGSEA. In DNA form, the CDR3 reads TGCAGCGTTGAAAGAGGGGTTGGCTACACCTTC. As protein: CSVERGVGYTF. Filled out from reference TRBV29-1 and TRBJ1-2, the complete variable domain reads SAVISQKPSRDICQRGTSLTIQCQVDSQVTMMFWYRQQPGQSLTLIATANQGSEATYESGFVIDKFPISRPNLTFSTLTVSNMSPEDSSIYLCSVERGVGYTFGSGTRLTVV.

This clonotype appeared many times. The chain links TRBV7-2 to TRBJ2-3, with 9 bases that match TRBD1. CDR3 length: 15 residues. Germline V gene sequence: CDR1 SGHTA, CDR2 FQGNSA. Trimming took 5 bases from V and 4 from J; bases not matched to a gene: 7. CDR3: CASSLDRGGADTQYF. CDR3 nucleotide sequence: TGTGCCAGCAGCCTGGACAGGGGAGGTGCAGATACGCAGTATTTT. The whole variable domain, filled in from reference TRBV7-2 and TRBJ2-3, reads GAGVSQSPSNKVTEKGKDVELRCDPISGHTALYWYRQSLGQGLEFLIYFQGNSAPDKSGLPSDRFSAERTGGSVSTLTIQRTQQEDSAVYLCASSLDRGGADTQYFGPGTRLTVL.

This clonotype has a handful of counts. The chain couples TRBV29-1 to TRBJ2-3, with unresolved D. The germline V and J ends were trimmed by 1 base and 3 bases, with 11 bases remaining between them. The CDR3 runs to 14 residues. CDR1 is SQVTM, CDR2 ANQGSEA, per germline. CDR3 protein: CSVEGKTRTDTQYF. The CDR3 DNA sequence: TGCAGCGTTGAAGGCAAGACTCGAACAGATACGCAGTATTTT.

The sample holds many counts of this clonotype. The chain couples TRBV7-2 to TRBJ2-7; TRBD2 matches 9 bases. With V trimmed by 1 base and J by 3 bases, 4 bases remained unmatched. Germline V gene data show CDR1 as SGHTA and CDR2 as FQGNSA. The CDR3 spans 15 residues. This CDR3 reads CASSLEAGGFYEQYF. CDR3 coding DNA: TGTGCCAGCAGCTTAGAGGCGGGGGGGTTCTACGAGCAGTACTTC.

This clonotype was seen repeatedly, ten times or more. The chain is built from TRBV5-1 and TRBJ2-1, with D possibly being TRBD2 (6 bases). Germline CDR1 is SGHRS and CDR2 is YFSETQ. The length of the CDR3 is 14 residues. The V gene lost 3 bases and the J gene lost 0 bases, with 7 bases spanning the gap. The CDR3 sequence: CASSSGDSYNEQFF. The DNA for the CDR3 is TGCGCCAGCAGCTCGGGGGACTCCTACAATGAGCAGTTCTTC.

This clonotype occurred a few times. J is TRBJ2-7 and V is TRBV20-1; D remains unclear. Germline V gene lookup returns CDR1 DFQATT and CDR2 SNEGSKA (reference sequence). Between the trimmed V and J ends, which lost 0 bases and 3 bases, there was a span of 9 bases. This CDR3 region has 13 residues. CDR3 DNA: TGCAGTGCTAGAGATCCCACCAGCTACGAGCAGTACTTC. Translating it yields CSARDPTSYEQYF.

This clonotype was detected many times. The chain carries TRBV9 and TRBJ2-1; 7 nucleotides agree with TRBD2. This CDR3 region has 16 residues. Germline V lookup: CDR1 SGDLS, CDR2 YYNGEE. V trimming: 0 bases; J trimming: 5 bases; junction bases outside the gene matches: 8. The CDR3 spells CASSVVAAGFNNEQFF. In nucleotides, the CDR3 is TGTGCCAGCAGCGTAGTTGCAGCGGGGTTCAACAATGAGCAGTTCTTC.

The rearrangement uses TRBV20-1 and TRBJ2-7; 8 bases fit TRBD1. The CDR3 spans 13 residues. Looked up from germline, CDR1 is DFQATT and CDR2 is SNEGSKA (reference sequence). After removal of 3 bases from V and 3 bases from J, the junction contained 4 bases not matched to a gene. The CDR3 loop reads CSARTGARYEQYF. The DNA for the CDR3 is TGCAGTGCTAGGACAGGGGCCCGCTACGAGCAGTACTTC.

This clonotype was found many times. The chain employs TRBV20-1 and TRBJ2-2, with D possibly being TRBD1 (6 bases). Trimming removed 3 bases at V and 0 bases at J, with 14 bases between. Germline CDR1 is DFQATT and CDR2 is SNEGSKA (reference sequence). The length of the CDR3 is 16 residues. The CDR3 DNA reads TGCAGTGCTAGGGCCTTGGACAGATCGAACACCGGGGAGCTGTTTTTT. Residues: CSARALDRSNTGELFF.

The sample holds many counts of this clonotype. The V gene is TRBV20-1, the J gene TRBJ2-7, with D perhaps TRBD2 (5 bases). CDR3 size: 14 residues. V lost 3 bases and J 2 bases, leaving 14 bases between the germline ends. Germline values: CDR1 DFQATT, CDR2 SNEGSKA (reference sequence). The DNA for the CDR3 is TGCAGTGCTAGCGTGCAGCGGAACACCTACGAGCAGTACTTC. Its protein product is CSASVQRNTYEQYF.

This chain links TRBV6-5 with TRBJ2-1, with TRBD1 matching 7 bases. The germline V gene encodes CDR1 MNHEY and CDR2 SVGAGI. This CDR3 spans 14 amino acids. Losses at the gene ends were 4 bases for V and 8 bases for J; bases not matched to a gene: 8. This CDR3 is CASSFSQGVHEQFF. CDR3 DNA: TGTGCCAGCAGTTTTTCGCAGGGGGTCCATGAGCAGTTCTTC.

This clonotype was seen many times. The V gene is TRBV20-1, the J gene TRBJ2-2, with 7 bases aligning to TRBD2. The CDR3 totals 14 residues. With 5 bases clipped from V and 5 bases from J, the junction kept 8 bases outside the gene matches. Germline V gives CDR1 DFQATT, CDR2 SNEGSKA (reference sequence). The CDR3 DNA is TGCAGTGCTGTCGGGGGGAGGGCGACCGGGGAGCTGTTTTTT. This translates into CSAVGGRATGELFF.

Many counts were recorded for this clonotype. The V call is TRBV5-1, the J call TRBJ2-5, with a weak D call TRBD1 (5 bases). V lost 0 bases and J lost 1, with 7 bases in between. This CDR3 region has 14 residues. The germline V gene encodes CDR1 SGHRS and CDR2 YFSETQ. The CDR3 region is CASSLEGSQETQYF. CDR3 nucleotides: TGCGCCAGCAGCTTGGAGGGGTCCCAAGAGACCCAGTACTTC.

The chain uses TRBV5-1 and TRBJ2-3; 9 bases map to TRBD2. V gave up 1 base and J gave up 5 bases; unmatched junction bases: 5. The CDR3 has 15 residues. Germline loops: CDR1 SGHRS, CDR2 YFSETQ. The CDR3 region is CASSLSLAGRDTQYF. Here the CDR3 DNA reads TGCGCCAGCAGCTTGAGTCTAGCGGGGCGAGATACGCAGTATTTT.

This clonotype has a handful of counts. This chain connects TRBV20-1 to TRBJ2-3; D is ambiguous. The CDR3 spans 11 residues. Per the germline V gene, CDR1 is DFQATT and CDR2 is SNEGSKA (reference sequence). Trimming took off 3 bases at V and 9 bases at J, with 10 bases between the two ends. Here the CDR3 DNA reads TGCAGTGCTAGGCCTAGTTTCACGCAGTATTTT. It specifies CSARPSFTQYF.

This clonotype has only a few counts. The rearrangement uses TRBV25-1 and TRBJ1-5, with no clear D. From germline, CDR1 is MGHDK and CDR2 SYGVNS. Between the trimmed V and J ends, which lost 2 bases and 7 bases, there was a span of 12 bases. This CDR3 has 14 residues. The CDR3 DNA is TGTGCCAGCAGTGAAGAAGAGGAGATGCAGCCCCAGCATTTT. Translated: CASSEEEEMQPQHF.

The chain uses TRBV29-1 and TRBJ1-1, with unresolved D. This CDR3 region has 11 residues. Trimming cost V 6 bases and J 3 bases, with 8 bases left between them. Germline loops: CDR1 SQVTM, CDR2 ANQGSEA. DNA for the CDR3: TGCAGCGTCCCCGAGGACACTGAAGCTTTCTTT. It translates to CSVPEDTEAFF.

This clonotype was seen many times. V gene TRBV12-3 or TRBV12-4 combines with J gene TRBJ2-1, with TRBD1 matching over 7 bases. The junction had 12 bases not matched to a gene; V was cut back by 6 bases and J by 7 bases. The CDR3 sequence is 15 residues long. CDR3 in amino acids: CASRRGPVKVNEQFF. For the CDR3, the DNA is TGTGCCAGCAGAAGGGGGCCGGTGAAGGTTAATGAGCAGTTCTTC.

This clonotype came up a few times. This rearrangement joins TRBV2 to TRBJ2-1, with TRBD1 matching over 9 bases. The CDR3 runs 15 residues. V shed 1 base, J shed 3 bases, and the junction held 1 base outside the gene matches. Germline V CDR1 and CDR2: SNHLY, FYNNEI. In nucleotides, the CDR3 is TGTGCCAGCAGTGAAGACAGGGGGCACTACAATGAGCAGTTCTTC. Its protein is CASSEDRGHYNEQFF.

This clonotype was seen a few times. The CDR3 nucleotides are TGTGCCAGCAGCTTAGGAGCGGCGACAGATACGCAGTATTTT. Protein product: CASSLGAATDTQYF. This chain connects TRBV7-6 to TRBJ2-3; TRBD2 might be the D (5 bases). CDR1 and CDR2 from the germline V gene are SGHVS and FNYEAQ. With 1 base removed from V and 3 bases from J, the gap between germline ends came to 8 bases. There are 14 residues in the CDR3.

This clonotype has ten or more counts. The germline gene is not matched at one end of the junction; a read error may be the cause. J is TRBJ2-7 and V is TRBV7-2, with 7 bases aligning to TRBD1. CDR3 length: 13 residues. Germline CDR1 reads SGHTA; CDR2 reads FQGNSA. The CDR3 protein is CASRRTGSYEQHF. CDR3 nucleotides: TGTGCCAGCAGGCGGACAGGCTCCTACGAGCAGCACTTC.

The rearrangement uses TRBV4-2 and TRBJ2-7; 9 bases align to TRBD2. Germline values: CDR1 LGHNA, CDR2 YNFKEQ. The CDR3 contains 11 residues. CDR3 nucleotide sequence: TGTTGCGGGAGGGTCCCCTACGAGCAGTACTTC. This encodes CCGRVPYEQYF.

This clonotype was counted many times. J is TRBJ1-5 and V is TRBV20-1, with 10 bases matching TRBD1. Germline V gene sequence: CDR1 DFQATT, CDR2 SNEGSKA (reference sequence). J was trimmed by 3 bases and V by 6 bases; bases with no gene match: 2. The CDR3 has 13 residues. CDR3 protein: CSAGQGVNQPQHF. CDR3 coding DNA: TGCAGTGCCGGACAGGGGGTCAATCAGCCCCAGCATTTT.

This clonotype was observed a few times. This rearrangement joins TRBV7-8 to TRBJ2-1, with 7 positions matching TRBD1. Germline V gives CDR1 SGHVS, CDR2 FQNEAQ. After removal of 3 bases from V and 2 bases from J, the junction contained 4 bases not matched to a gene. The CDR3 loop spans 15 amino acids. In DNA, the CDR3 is TGTGCCAGCAGCTTCGTCCAGGGGGCCTACAATGAGCAGTTCTTC. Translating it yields CASSFVQGAYNEQFF.